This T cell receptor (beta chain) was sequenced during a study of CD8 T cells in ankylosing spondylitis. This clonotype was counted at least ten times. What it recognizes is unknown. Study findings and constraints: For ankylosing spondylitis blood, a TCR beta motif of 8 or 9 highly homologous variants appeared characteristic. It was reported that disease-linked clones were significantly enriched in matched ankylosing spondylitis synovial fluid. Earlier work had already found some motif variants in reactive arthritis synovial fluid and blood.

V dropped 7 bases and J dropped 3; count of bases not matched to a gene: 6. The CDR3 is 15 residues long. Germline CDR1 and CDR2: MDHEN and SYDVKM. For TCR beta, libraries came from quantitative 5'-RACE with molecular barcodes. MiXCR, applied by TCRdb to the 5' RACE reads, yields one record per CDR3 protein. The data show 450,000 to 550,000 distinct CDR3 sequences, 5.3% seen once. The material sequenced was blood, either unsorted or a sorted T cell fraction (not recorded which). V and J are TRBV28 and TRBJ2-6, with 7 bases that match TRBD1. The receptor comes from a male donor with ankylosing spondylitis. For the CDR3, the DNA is TGTGCCAGCAATGAAGGGGGCATTGGGGCCAACGTCCTGACTTTC. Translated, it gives CASNEGGIGANVLTF.